These T cell receptor beta chains were read from a single sample in a study of OX40 agonist ivuxolimab in advanced cancers. Some clones are missing from TCRdb's copy, which holds only in-frame ones; the method was immunoSEQ multiplex PCR. The table includes about 80,000 clones, around 94% detected once. Material: CD4+ or CD8+ T cells sorted from blood, obtained in a trial of the OX40 agonist ivuxolimab. All receptors derive from an adult with an advanced solid tumor such as melanoma, head and neck, liver or kidney cancer. CDR3s include the opening cysteine and the closing phenylalanine or tryptophan. D genes are given only for firm matches. Expanded clones are given a class, and other clones once, few, many or no size at all.

TRBV9,TRBD1,few,TRBJ2-1,CASSLGGKGDYNEQFF,TGTGCCAGCAGCCTAGGGGGCAAGGGGGACTACAATGAGCAGTTCTTC
TRBV28,TRBD1,.,TRBJ2-7,CASLNIDRASEQYF,TGTGCCAGCCTAAATATCGACAGGGCCTCCGAGCAGTACTTC
TRBV4-3,TRBD2,.,TRBJ2-3,CASSQGWAGGGSTDTQYF,TGCGCCAGCAGCCAAGGTTGGGCGGGAGGAGGGAGCACAGATACGCAGTATTTT
TRBV6-5,.,.,TRBJ1-1,CASSYRGNTEAFF,TGTGCCAGCAGTTATAGGGGGAATACTGAAGCTTTCTTT
TRBV11-2,.,.,TRBJ2-3,CASSLPDEADTQYF,TGTGCCAGCAGCTTACCTGATGAGGCAGATACGCAGTATTTT
TRBV7-8,.,.,TRBJ2-7,CASSLDGGYEQYF,TGTGCCAGCAGCTTGGACGGGGGCTACGAGCAGTACTTC
TRBV5-1,TRBD1,once,TRBJ2-7,CASSWDRGHEQYF,TGCGCCAGCAGCTGGGACAGGGGACACGAGCAGTACTTC
TRBV7-9,.,.,TRBJ2-1,CASSPGASGPYNEQFF,TGTGCCAGCAGCCCGGGGGCTAGCGGTCCCTACAATGAGCAGTTCTTC
TRBV11-2,.,.,TRBJ2-7,CASSLNSDYEQYF,TGTGCCAGCAGCTTAAACAGCGACTACGAGCAGTACTTC
TRBV2,TRBD1,.,TRBJ2-7,CASSGTGPAYEQYF,TGTGCCAGCAGCGGGACAGGGCCGGCCTACGAGCAGTACTTC
TRBV4-1,TRBD2,.,TRBJ2-3,CASSLSLAGATDTQYF,TGCGCCAGCAGCCTATCACTAGCGGGGGCAACAGATACGCAGTATTTT
TRBV11-3,.,once,TRBJ2-1,CASSSPLDSYNEQFF,TGTGCCAGCAGCTCCCCATTAGACTCCTACAATGAGCAGTTCTTC
TRBV19,TRBD2,.,TRBJ2-3,CASSIGQRLAGATDTQYF,TGTGCCAGTAGTATAGGCCAACGACTAGCGGGAGCTACAGATACGCAGTATTTT
TRBV19,.,.,TRBJ2-1,CASSTQSRQVSSYNEQFF,TGTGCCAGTAGTACCCAATCGCGACAGGTAAGCTCCTACAATGAGCAGTTCTTC
TRBV15,.,.,TRBJ1-1,CATSRGKGTEAFF,TGTGCCACCAGCAGAGGGAAGGGGACTGAAGCTTTCTTT
TRBV7-9,.,.,TRBJ1-5,CASSLGPPGWPQHF,TGTGCCAGCAGCTTAGGGCCCCCCGGATGGCCCCAGCATTTT
TRBV6-6,.,.,TRBJ2-2,CASIWNTGELFF,TGTGCCAGCATTTGGAACACCGGGGAGCTGTTTTTT
TRBV21-1,.,.,TRBJ2-4,CASSPTTVTKNIQYF,TGTGCCAGCAGCCCCACCACAGTAACCAAAAACATTCAGTACTTC
TRBV7-9,.,.,TRBJ1-2,CASTPGGLYGYTF,TGTGCCAGCACCCCGGGAGGCCTCTATGGCTACACCTTC
TRBV7-9,.,.,TRBJ1-1,CASAGLGEAFF,TGTGCCAGCGCAGGTTTAGGGGAAGCTTTCTTT
TRBV21-1,.,.,TRBJ2-1,CASSKLGGTSGRDEQFF,TGTGCCAGCAGCAAGCTGGGGGGGACTAGCGGGAGAGATGAGCAGTTCTTC
TRBV11-3,.,.,TRBJ1-2,CASSLGANYGYTF,TGTGCCAGCAGCTTAGGAGCTAACTATGGCTACACCTTC
TRBV5-6,TRBD1,.,TRBJ2-7,CASSEDRGLKSYEQYF,TGTGCCAGCAGCGAAGACAGGGGGCTAAAGTCCTACGAGCAGTACTTC
TRBV27,.,.,TRBJ2-1,CASSTGRVEQFF,TGTGCCAGCAGTACCGGACGTGTTGAGCAGTTCTTC
TRBV7-9,.,.,TRBJ1-3,CASSLASDSSGNTIYF,TGTGCCAGCAGCTTAGCGTCGGACAGCTCTGGAAACACCATATATTTT
TRBV7-8,.,.,TRBJ1-5,CASSPDPPRTVSNQPQHF,TGTGCCAGCAGCCCAGACCCACCGCGGACAGTTAGCAATCAGCCCCAGCATTTT
TRBV5-4,.,once,TRBJ2-5,CASSFRQLQETQYF,TGTGCCAGCAGCTTTAGACAGCTCCAAGAGACCCAGTACTTC
TRBV4-3,TRBD2,.,TRBJ2-2,CASSQSSGRNTGELFF,TGCGCCAGCAGCCAATCTAGCGGGAGGAACACCGGGGAGCTGTTTTTT
TRBV6-5,TRBD2,.,TRBJ2-7,CASSYSLADISYEQYF,TGTGCCAGCAGTTACTCCCTAGCGGATATTTCCTACGAGCAGTACTTC
TRBV5-5,TRBD2,.,TRBJ2-5,CASSLALAGGRETQYF,TGTGCCAGCAGCTTGGCGCTAGCGGGAGGTAGGGAGACCCAGTACTTC
TRBV7-6,TRBD2,.,TRBJ2-1,CASSRSRERSGNEQFF,TGTGCCAGCAGCCGCTCGCGGGAGAGGTCGGGCAATGAGCAGTTCTTC
TRBV11-3,.,.,TRBJ1-2,CASSLTRGANYGYTF,TGTGCCAGCAGCTTAACCAGAGGAGCTAACTATGGCTACACCTTC
TRBV4-3,.,once,TRBJ1-1,CASSVGENTEAFF,TGCGCCAGCAGCGTGGGAGAGAACACTGAAGCTTTCTTT
TRBV7-9,.,once,TRBJ1-5,CASSRGGGGDQPQHF,TGTGCCAGCAGCCGGGGTGGGGGAGGCGATCAGCCCCAGCATTTT
TRBV5-5,.,.,TRBJ2-2,CASSLASGSRGYTGELFF,TGTGCCAGCAGCTTGGCGTCGGGGAGCAGGGGTTACACCGGGGAGCTGTTTTTT
TRBV7-8,.,.,TRBJ1-1,CASSLMGASVNTEAFF,TGTGCCAGCAGCTTAATGGGGGCTTCTGTGAACACTGAAGCTTTCTTT
TRBV15,.,.,TRBJ1-5,CATSRLPGNSNQPQHF,TGTGCCACCAGCAGACTCCCAGGGAATAGCAATCAGCCCCAGCATTTT
TRBV1,.,.,TRBJ2-2,CTSRASGRIEGAYRELFF,TGCACCAGCAGGGCTAGCGGGAGGATTGAAGGGGCGTACCGGGAGCTGTTTTTT
TRBV7-9,.,.,TRBJ2-3,CASSFLTDTQYF,TGTGCCAGCAGCTTCCTTACAGATACGCAGTATTTT
TRBV6-5,.,.,TRBJ2-2,CASSGGGPQALFF,TGTGCCAGCAGTGGAGGGGGGCCCCAAGCGCTGTTTTTT